A selection of T cell receptor beta chains follows, all from one sample in a study of PD-L1 blockade in urothelial cancer. The repertoire was sequenced with immunoSEQ multiplex PCR; TCRdb's copy has only in-frame clones and lacks some. The table has fewer than 75,000 clones, around 80% seen once. This sample comprised PBMCs, obtained around atezolizumab (anti-PD-L1) treatment. The origin of the receptors is a man in his 70s with urothelial cancer. CDR3s include the opening cysteine and the closing phenylalanine or tryptophan. D genes are given only for firm matches. Part of the rows lack a size; the others show once, few, many or a class for expanded clones.

V	J	size	D	DNA	CDR3
TRBV27	TRBJ2-7	few	.	TGTGCCAGCAGCTACTTACAGGGCGGCGAGCAGTACTTC	CASSYLQGGEQYF
TRBV7-8	TRBJ1-3	.	.	TGTGCCAGCAGCTTGTGGGCAAAAGGCTCTGGAAACACCATATATTTT	CASSLWAKGSGNTIYF
TRBV13	TRBJ2-7	.	TRBD1	TGTGCCAGCAGCCCCGGACAGGTACCATACGAGCAGTACTTC	CASSPGQVPYEQYF
TRBV7-9	TRBJ1-1	.	.	TGTGCCAGCAGGATAAAGGGGCACACTGAAGCTTTCTTT	CASRIKGHTEAFF
TRBV5-1	TRBJ2-1	.	.	TGCGCCAGCAGCTTGGCTTTTCGTGACAATGAGCAGTTCTTC	CASSLAFRDNEQFF
TRBV12-1	TRBJ2-7	.	.	TGTGCCAGCAGCCCCGGGACAGGGTCCAAGAGGCACGAGCAGTACTTC	CASSPGTGSKRHEQYF
TRBV4-1	TRBJ1-2	.	TRBD1	TGCGCCAGCAGCCTTGTGAGGACCGGGACAGTCTATGGCTACACCTTC	CASSLVRTGTVYGYTF
TRBV5-1	TRBJ1-2	.	.	TGCGCCAGCAGGCAACCGGACAGTACTGGCTACACCTTC	CASRQPDSTGYTF
TRBV6-5	TRBJ2-7	.	.	TGTGCCAGCAGTTACTCGCCAGCGGGCAACGAGCAGTACTTC	CASSYSPAGNEQYF
TRBV15	TRBJ1-1	few	.	TGTGCCACCAGAAGCGGGTTGAACACTGAAGCTTTCTTT	CATRSGLNTEAFF
TRBV19	TRBJ2-2	.	.	TGTGCCAGCCACGTGCAGGGTAACACCGGGGAGCTGTTTTTT	CASHVQGNTGELFF
TRBV5-1	TRBJ1-4	.	TRBD1	TGCGCCAGCAGCTTGGGGACAGGGCGGCAGGAAAAACTGTTTTTT	CASSLGTGRQEKLFF
TRBV28	TRBJ1-1	.	TRBD1	TGTGCCAGCATCCTGAATAATATACAGGGGAAAGCTTTCTTT	CASILNNIQGKAFF
TRBV7-9	TRBJ2-2	.	.	TGTGCCAGCAGCTTAAGCCTAGGATCTGGGGAGCTGTTTTTT	CASSLSLGSGELFF
TRBV30	TRBJ2-3	.	TRBD2	TGTGCCTGGAGTCTACTAGCGGGAGGGACAGATACGCAGTATTTT	CAWSLLAGGTDTQYF
TRBV5-4	TRBJ2-5	.	TRBD2	TGTGCCAGCAGCTATGGGACTAGCGGGCTACAAGAGACCCAGTACTTC	CASSYGTSGLQETQYF
TRBV10-3	TRBJ2-1	.	TRBD2	TGTGCCATCAGTGCCCTCCCCGGGACTAGCGGGAGGAAGGAATATGAGCAGTTCTTC	CAISALPGTSGRKEYEQFF
TRBV28	TRBJ1-2	.	TRBD1	TGTGCCAGCAGTTCCGGGACAGGGAAAGTATCCGGCTACACCTTC	CASSSGTGKVSGYTF
TRBV5-1	TRBJ2-4	.	.	TGCGCCAGCAGCTTGTACGGGGAGCTAAACATTCAGTACTTC	CASSLYGELNIQYF
TRBV5-1	TRBJ1-4	.	.	TGCGCCAGCAGCCTGGGGGGGGAAGAAAAACTGTTTTTT	CASSLGGEEKLFF
TRBV5-6	TRBJ2-7	.	TRBD1	TGTGCCAGCAGCCCCCGGGACAGGACCTTCCACGAGCAGTACTTC	CASSPRDRTFHEQYF
TRBV19	TRBJ2-5	.	.	TGTGCCAGTAGTATTCAGAACCAAGAGACCCAGTACTTC	CASSIQNQETQYF
TRBV7-8	TRBJ1-3	few	.	TGTGCCAGCAGCTTAGCACTCGGCAGGGGCTCTGGAAACACCATATATTTT	CASSLALGRGSGNTIYF
TRBV18	TRBJ2-1	.	TRBD2	TGTGCCAGCTCACGCGGACTAGCGGGAGGGCAGGAGCAGTTCTTC	CASSRGLAGGQEQFF
TRBV2	TRBJ2-3	few	TRBD2	TGTGCCAGCAGTGAATATGGTAGCGGGAGGGGAGGTGATACGCAGTATTTT	CASSEYGSGRGGDTQYF
TRBV10-1	TRBJ2-7	.	TRBD1	TGCGCCAGCAGTGAGTCTATCGGACAGGGGAACGAGCAGTACTTC	CASSESIGQGNEQYF
TRBV4-1	TRBJ2-3	.	TRBD2	TGCGCCAGCAGCCAGATAGCGGGCCTCACAGATACGCAGTATTTT	CASSQIAGLTDTQYF
TRBV28	TRBJ2-1	.	TRBD2	TGTGCCAGCAGTTTGGCGACTAGCGGGAGGGCAAATGAGCAGTTCTTC	CASSLATSGRANEQFF
TRBV27	TRBJ2-5	.	.	TGTGCCAGCAGTTTATATATTGGGGCGGCCCAGTACTTC	CASSLYIGAAQYF
TRBV5-4	TRBJ1-5	few	TRBD1	TGTGCCAGCAGCCCTGGGACAGGGATCAATCAGCCCCAGCATTTT	CASSPGTGINQPQHF
TRBV11-2	TRBJ2-1	.	.	TGTGCCAGCAGCTTCGGCAGGGACAATGAGCAGTTCTTC	CASSFGRDNEQFF
TRBV28	TRBJ1-5	.	.	TGTGCCAGCAGTTCCCCTAGGATATTACGGAATCAGCCCCAGCATTTT	CASSSPRILRNQPQHF
TRBV4-1	TRBJ2-1	.	.	TGCGCCAGCAGCCAAATTCCCACCCAGGGAAGTAAGGATGAGCAGTTCTTC	CASSQIPTQGSKDEQFF
TRBV30	TRBJ1-5	.	.	TGTGCCTGGAGTGTATCGGGAAATCAGCCCCAGCATTTT	CAWSVSGNQPQHF
TRBV5-1	TRBJ2-3	.	.	TGCGCCAGCAGCCCCCAAGGGAGCGGGAGCACAGATACGCAGTATTTT	CASSPQGSGSTDTQYF
TRBV4-2	TRBJ1-5	.	.	TGTGCCAGCAGCCAAGTGCCGGGGGGAAGCAATCAGCCCCAGCATTTT	CASSQVPGGSNQPQHF
TRBV5-1	TRBJ1-1	.	TRBD1	TGCGCCAGCAGGGTTGGGGCCGCCACAGGGGTCACTGAAGCTTTCTTT	CASRVGAATGVTEAFF